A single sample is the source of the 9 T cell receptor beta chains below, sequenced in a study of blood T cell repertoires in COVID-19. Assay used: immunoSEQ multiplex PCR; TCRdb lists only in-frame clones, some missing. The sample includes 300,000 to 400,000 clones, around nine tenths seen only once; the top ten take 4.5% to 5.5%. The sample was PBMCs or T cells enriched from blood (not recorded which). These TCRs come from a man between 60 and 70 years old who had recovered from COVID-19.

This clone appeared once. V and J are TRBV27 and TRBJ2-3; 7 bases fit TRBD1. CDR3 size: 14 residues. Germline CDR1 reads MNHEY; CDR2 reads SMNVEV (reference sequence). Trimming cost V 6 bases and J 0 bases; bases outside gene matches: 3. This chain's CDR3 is CASSLQGSTDTQYF. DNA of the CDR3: TGTGCCAGCAGCTTACAGGGGAGCACAGATACGCAGTATTTT.

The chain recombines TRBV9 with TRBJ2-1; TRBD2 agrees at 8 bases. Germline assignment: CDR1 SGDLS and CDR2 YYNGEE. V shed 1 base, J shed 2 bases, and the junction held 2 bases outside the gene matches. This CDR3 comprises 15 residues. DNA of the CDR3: TGTGCCAGCAGCGTAACGGGACTAGCCTACAATGAGCAGTTCTTC. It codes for CASSVTGLAYNEQFF.

The CDR3 DNA is TGTGCCAGCAGAACCGGGACAGGGACCCGTTACAATGAGCAGTTCTTC. Translation: CASRTGTGTRYNEQFF. This chain connects TRBV28 to TRBJ2-1; TRBD1 matches 9 bases. The junction had 10 bases not matched to a gene; V was cut back by 6 bases and J by 4 bases. The CDR3 extends over 16 amino acids. Germline CDR1 MDHEN, CDR2 SYDVKM.

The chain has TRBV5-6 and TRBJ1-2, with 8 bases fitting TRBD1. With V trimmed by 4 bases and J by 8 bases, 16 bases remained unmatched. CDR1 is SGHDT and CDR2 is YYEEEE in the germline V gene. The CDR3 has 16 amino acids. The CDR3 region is CASSPKRQGLGLGYTF. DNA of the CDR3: TGTGCCAGCAGCCCAAAACGACAGGGGCTGGGGTTAGGCTACACCTTC.

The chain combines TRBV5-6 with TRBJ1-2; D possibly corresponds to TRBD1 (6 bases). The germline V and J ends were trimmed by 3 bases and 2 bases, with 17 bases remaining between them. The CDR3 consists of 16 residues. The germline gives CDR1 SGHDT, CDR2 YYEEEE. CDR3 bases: TGTGCCAGCAGCTCCTTTTTAGGTAGGGGGAACTATGGCTACACCTTC. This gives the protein CASSSFLGRGNYGYTF.

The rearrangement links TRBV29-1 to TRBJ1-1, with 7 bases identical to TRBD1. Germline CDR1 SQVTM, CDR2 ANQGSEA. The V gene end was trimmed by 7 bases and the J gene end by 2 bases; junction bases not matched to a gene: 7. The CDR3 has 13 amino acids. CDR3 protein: CSGWGQTNTEAFF. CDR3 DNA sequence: TGCAGCGGGTGGGGACAGACCAACACTGAAGCTTTCTTT.

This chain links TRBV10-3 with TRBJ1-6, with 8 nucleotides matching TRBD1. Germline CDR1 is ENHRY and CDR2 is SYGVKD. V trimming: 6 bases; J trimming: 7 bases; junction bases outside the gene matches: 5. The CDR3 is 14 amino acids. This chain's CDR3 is CAISLGQGNSPLHF. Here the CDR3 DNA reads TGTGCCATCAGCCTCGGACAGGGAAATTCACCCCTCCACTTT.

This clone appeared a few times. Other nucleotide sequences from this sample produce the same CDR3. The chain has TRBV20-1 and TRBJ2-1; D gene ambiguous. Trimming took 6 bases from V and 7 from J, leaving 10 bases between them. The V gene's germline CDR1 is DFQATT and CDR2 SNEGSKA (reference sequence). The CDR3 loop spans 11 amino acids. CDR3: CSAPTHNEQFF. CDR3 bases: TGCAGTGCCCCGACTCATAATGAGCAGTTCTTC.

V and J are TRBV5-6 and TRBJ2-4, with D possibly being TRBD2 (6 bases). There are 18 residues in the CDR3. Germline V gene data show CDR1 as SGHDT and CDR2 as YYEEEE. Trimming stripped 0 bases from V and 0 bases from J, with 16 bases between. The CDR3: CASSLAGAGFVAKNIQYF. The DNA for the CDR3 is TGTGCCAGCAGCTTGGCCGGTGCGGGATTCGTAGCCAAAAACATTCAGTACTTC.